This TCR beta chain was documented in a study of cytotoxic CD8 clonotypes in ibrutinib-treated CLL. Whole-study context: After a median of almost 70 months, roughly 15 patients stayed remitted and around twelve progressed; responses had been partial in 24 and complete in 2. Findings and limits, study-wide: Whereas clonality rose at ibrutinib response, it declined toward baseline at progression. Contraction or stability on treatment characterized the public clonotypes, which were uncommon.

In regard to this clone: Its antigen is unidentified.

This CDR3 has 15 amino acids. V was trimmed by 5 bases and J by 5 bases, leaving 18 bases between them. CDR1 is MDHEN and CDR2 is SYDVKM in the germline V gene. Clones were read by immunoSEQ multiplex PCR, and TCRdb kept only the in-frame ones, dropping some. The data contain 150,000 to 200,000 clones, approximately 91% of them seen just once; the ten biggest clones take up approximately 2.9%. PBMCs were cryopreserved, and roughly 2.2 micrograms of genomic DNA from them went into TCR beta libraries. This rearrangement joins TRBV28 to TRBJ2-5; D uncertain. The TCR originated in a human donor with chronic lymphocytic leukemia. Source: PBMCs, taken at disease progression, from a patient treated with ibrutinib. CDR3 DNA: TGTGCCAGCAGTAGAGGACCCCAGCCGTCGGAGACCCAGTACTTC. This encodes CASSRGPQPSETQYF.